This T cell receptor beta chain was sequenced for a study of CD8+ T cells in alopecia areata. Cell sorting on a FACSAria was used to separate CD4+ and CD8+ T cells from the PBMCs. Germline V CDR1 and CDR2: SQVTM, ANQGSEA. V dropped 5 bases and J dropped 2 bases, with 11 bases sitting between them. There are 13 residues in the CDR3. This clone turned up a few times. RNA extraction was followed by reverse transcription into cDNA, which acted as the sequencing template. The assay was immunoSEQ multiplex PCR, and TCRdb's table has in-frame clones only and misses some. The top ten hold nearly 5% of the sample, which has 200,000 or so clones, around three fifths seen once.

The sequenced sample consisted of CD8+ T cells sorted from blood. The chain joins TRBV29-1 to TRBJ2-3; D not resolved. This TCR derives from a human donor in good health. CDR3 region: CSVTQRNTDTQYF. CDR3 sequence (DNA): TGCAGCGTTACTCAGCGCAACACAGATACGCAGTATTTT.